Presented here are 23 T cell receptor beta chains from one specimen sequenced in a study of tumor-infiltrating lymphocytes in primary liver carcinoma. Bulk tissue was left unsorted, and RNA and DNA were co-extracted from 20-30 mg of it. Reverse transcription of about 500 ng total RNA with a constant-region primer produced TCR beta cDNA. Amplification in three nested multiplex PCR rounds with slightly modified ARM-PCR gave rise to TCR beta libraries. Researchers ran the first two PCR rounds for 9 to 10 cycles each with TRBV1-TRBV30 forward primers and a C-beta reverse primer. TCRdb re-called the multiplex PCR reads with MiXCR, one entry per CDR3 protein. Among more than 20,000 distinct CDR3 sequences listed, roughly 70% were seen once. The sample was liver tumor tissue from sampling region 1. Specified subset: tumor region T1, superior pole. These receptors were taken from a man aged 35 to 55 with primary liver carcinoma and hepatitis B virus infection.

Comment on this clonotype: The CDR3 carries no conserved terminal phenylalanine or tryptophan, so it likely arises from a read error. The genes are TRBV11-2 and TRBJ2-2, with D perhaps TRBD2 (6 bases). Germline V gene sequence: CDR1 SGHAT, CDR2 FQNNGV. This CDR3 has 17 amino acids. The CDR3 loop is CTGSLALGGANTWELFY. The CDR3 DNA reads as TGTACCGGCAGCTTAGCATTAGGAGGGGCGAACACCTGGGAGCTGTTTTAT.

With respect to this clonotype: The junction and the germline gene differ at one end; a read error may be behind it. The chain employs TRBV20-1 and TRBJ2-5; unclear D gene. CDR1 and CDR2 from the germline V gene are DFQATT and SNEGSKA (reference sequence). The CDR3 has 12 amino acids. The CDR3 here is CSASYGLETQNF. In nucleotides, the CDR3 is TGCAGTGCTAGTTATGGGTTGGAGACTCAGAACTTC.

To note about this clonotype: At one end, the junction sequence differs from germline, possibly due to a read error. CDR3 nucleotides: TGTGCCAGCAGGCCCGGACATGCAGCATCCTTATACGAGCGGTACTTC. Residues: CASRPGHAASLYERYF. This sequence joins TRBV6-5 and TRBJ2-7, with a possible D match to TRBD1 (5 bases). Germline CDR1 MNHEY, CDR2 SVGAGI. The CDR3 is 16 residues long.

As concerns this clonotype: An end of the junction does not agree with germline; a read error may underlie this. The chain links TRBV4-1 to TRBJ2-6; tentatively, D is TRBD1 or TRBD2 (6 bases each). The germline V gene has CDR1 MGHRA and CDR2 YSYEKL. The CDR3 length is 17 residues. CDR3 protein: CTSSQAAGGSGADVLTF. DNA for the CDR3: TGCACCAGCAGCCAGGCTGCCGGGGGCTCTGGGGCCGACGTCCTGACTTTC.

With regard to this clonotype: One end of the junction varies from germline; a read error may be responsible. This chain joins TRBV11-2 and TRBJ2-3; D call uncertain. Germline V gene sequence: CDR1 SGHAT, CDR2 FQNNGV. The CDR3 totals 12 residues. The DNA of the CDR3 is TGTGCTAGCAGCGCCAGCACATGTACGCAGTATTTT. As protein: CASSASTCTQYF.

Comment on this clonotype: Mismatch with germline at one junction end may stem from a read error. The J gene is TRBJ2-1, the V gene TRBV4-1, with D hard to call. This CDR3 is built from 15 residues. The germline V gene has CDR1 MGHRA and CDR2 YSYEKL. CDR3 sequence reads: CASSPLSNKNNEQFF. Written as DNA, the CDR3 is TGTGCCAGCAGCCCGCTCAGTAACAAAAACAATGAGCAGTTCTTC.

The chain employs TRBV5-1 and TRBJ2-7; 8 bases agree with TRBD1. CDR3 length: 15 amino acids. The germline CDR1 and CDR2 sequences are SGHRS and YFSETQ. J was trimmed by 2 bases and V by 5 bases; bases with no gene match: 9. The CDR3 is CASRRAQGVAYEQYF. The CDR3 region has the DNA TGCGCCAGCAGACGGGCACAGGGGGTAGCCTACGAGCAGTACTTC.

This clonotype was detected once. Mismatch with germline at one junction end may stem from a read error. This chain's CDR3 is CASSLRDRGLYEQHF. The DNA of the CDR3 is TGCGCCAGCAGTTTAAGGGACAGGGGGCTGTACGAGCAGCACTTC. The chain has TRBV5-1 and TRBJ2-7, with 12 bases fitting TRBD1. The CDR3 spans 15 residues. Per germline, CDR1 SGHRS and CDR2 YFSETQ.

About this clonotype itself: This may stem from a read error, because a much larger clone lies one nucleotide away. The V gene is TRBV20-1, the J gene TRBJ1-5, with D uncertain. V lost 3 bases to trimming and J lost 1 base, with 10 bases between them. CDR3 length equals 14 residues. Germline CDR1 DFQATT, CDR2 SNEGSKA (reference sequence). In nucleotides, the CDR3 is TGCAGTGCTAGGATAGTGGGGAGCAATCAGCCCCAGCATTTT. Translating gives CSARIVGSNQPQHF.

Points on this clonotype: The junction shows a germline mismatch at one end, possibly a read error. J is TRBJ1-2 and V is TRBV7-9; D is unclear. CDR3 length: 16 amino acids. Per the germline V gene, CDR1 is SEHNR and CDR2 is FQNEAQ (reference sequence). The CDR3 loop is CAGSLEGRLSQYGYTF. The DNA of the CDR3 is TGTGCCGGCAGCCTCGAGGGTAGGCTGTCCCAGTATGGCTACACCTTC. Complete variable domain (other parts from reference TRBV7-9 and TRBJ1-2): DTGVSQNPRHKITKRGQNVTFRCDPISEHNRLYWYRQTLGQGPEFLTYFQNEAQLEKSRLLSDRFSAERPKGSFSTLEIQRTEQGDSAMYLCAGSLEGRLSQYGYTFGSGTRLTVV.

To note about this clonotype: The junction shows a germline mismatch at one end, possibly a read error. This chain links TRBV6-5 with TRBJ2-5; perhaps D is TRBD1 or TRBD2 (5 bases each). The CDR3 consists of 13 residues. CDR1 is MNHEY and CDR2 is SVGAGI in the germline V gene. In DNA, the CDR3 is TGTGCCAGCGGTTCCAGGAGAGGGGAGACCGAGTACTTC. This translates into CASGSRRGETEYF.

This clonotype appeared many times. The chain combines TRBV12-3 or TRBV12-4 with TRBJ2-5, with D hard to call. CDR3 length equals 10 residues. The ends were cut back, 8 bases at V and 5 bases at J, with 6 bases in the middle. CDR3: CASGLETQYF. The CDR3 nucleotides read TGTGCCAGCGGCCTGGAGACCCAGTACTTC.

This clonotype was seen at least ten times. The chain couples TRBV29-1 to TRBJ2-3, with 9 bases lining up with TRBD2. From germline, CDR1 is SQVTM and CDR2 ANQGSEA. V was pared by 6 bases and J by 6 bases, with 16 bases of the junction left unmatched. This CDR3 has 16 residues. In DNA form, the CDR3 reads TGCAGCGTAGAACCGGGACTAGCTTTTGGTTACGATACGCAGTATTTT. It yields the protein CSVEPGLAFGYDTQYF.

On this clonotype itself: This may come from a read error, since a much larger clone is one base off. The rearrangement uses TRBV12-5 and TRBJ2-1; 7 bases map to TRBD2. CDR1 and CDR2 from the germline V gene are LGHNT and FRNRAP. The J segment lost 11 bases and the V segment lost 6 bases, leaving 16 bases of the junction unmatched. The CDR3 is 15 residues long. The CDR3 loop is CASGTGTTLMDKQFF. Written as DNA, the CDR3 is TGTGCTAGTGGGACCGGGACTACCCTTATGGATAAGCAGTTCTTC. Full variable domain (rest looked up from reference TRBV12-5 and TRBJ2-1): DARVTQTPRHKVTEMGQEVTMRCQPILGHNTVFWYRQTMMQGLELLAYFRNRAPLDDSGMPKDRFSAEMPDATLATLKIQPSEPRDSAVYFCASGTGTTLMDKQFFGPGTRLTVL.

Turning to this clonotype: The junction and the germline gene differ at one end; a read error may be behind it. This sequence joins TRBV6-1 and TRBJ1-5; D not certain. This CDR3 comprises 17 residues. From germline, CDR1 is MNHNS and CDR2 SASEGT. DNA of the CDR3: TGTGCCAGCAGTGAAGAGGAAGGGCGCGAATGCAATCAGCCCCAGCATTTC. Residues: CASSEEEGRECNQPQHF.

Concerning this clonotype itself: An end of the junction differs from the germline gene, which may be a read error. The chain uses TRBV5-5 and TRBJ2-1; TRBD1 might be the D (6 bases). Germline V lookup: CDR1 SGHKS, CDR2 YYEKEE (reference sequence). This CDR3 contains 15 residues. CDR3 residues: CASSPRQDSYNERFF. As DNA, the CDR3 is TGTGCCAGCAGCCCTAGACAGGATTCCTACAATGAGCGGTTTTTC.

This clonotype was counted a few times. Compared with germline, one end of the junction differs, possibly owing to a read error. This chain uses TRBV5-6 with TRBJ1-5; D may be TRBD1 (5 bases). Germline lookup yields CDR1 SGHDT and CDR2 YYEEEE. This CDR3 has 19 residues. CDR3 DNA: TGTGCCAGCAGCCTCTTGATTCAAAGGGGTTTTTTCGGCAATCAGCCCCGGCATTTT. Translating gives CASSLLIQRGFFGNQPRHF.

This clonotype has just a few counts. The rearrangement uses TRBV4-1 and TRBJ1-2, with TRBD1 identical over 8 bases. The CDR3 loop spans 14 amino acids. CDR1 is MGHRA and CDR2 is YSYEKL in the germline V gene. The V segment lost 1 base and the J segment 10 bases; nucleotides outside the gene matches: 8. CDR3: CASSQGDRKYDYTF. The CDR3 nucleotides are TGCGCCAGCAGCCAAGGGGACAGGAAATACGACTACACCTTC.

Judged by abundance, this clonotype is large. J is TRBJ2-1 and V is TRBV4-1; D ambiguous. Per the germline V gene, CDR1 is MGHRA and CDR2 is YSYEKL. V was trimmed by 4 bases and J by 5 bases, leaving 15 bases between them. The CDR3 runs to 15 residues. The CDR3 DNA reads as TGCGCCAGCAGCCCGCTCGGTAACAACAACAATGAGCAGTTCTTC. Its translation: CASSPLGNNNNEQFF.

In regard to this clonotype: One end of the junction fails to match germline, which may point to a read error. The chain recombines TRBV11-2 with TRBJ2-7; 9 bases match TRBD1. This CDR3 spans 15 amino acids. The V gene's germline CDR1 is SGHAT and CDR2 FQNNGV. The CDR3 spells CASSHGTGRTYGQYF. The CDR3 DNA reads as TGTGCCAGCAGCCATGGGACAGGGAGAACTTACGGGCAGTACTTC.

This clonotype was found once. In this CDR3 the conserved last residue, phenylalanine or tryptophan, is missing, so a read error is likely. No DNA is shown, since the ends of the CDR3 on it are uncertain; the CDR3 is the one TCRdb lists. This rearrangement joins TRBV5-1 to TRBJ2-5; the D call in the table, TRBD2, was not verified against the DNA. Both ends counted, the CDR3 spans 15 residues. Looked up from germline, CDR1 is SGHRS and CDR2 is YFSETQ. CDR3 residues: CASSLVGGSRETQNL.

V is TRBV24-1 and J is TRBJ2-5; perhaps TRBD2 as D (5 bases). Germline CDR1 reads KGHDR; CDR2 reads SFDVKD. Trimming took 7 bases from V and 5 from J, leaving 22 bases between them. The CDR3 contains 16 residues. CDR3 amino acids: CATSTAGGWGVETQYF. For the CDR3, the DNA is TGTGCCACCAGCACCGCGGGCGGGTGGGGTGTTGAGACCCAGTACTTC.

This clonotype was observed many times. One end of the junction does not line up with germline, which may come from a read error. The J gene is TRBJ1-4, the V gene TRBV28, with D unclear. The CDR3 has 15 residues. Per germline, CDR1 MDHEN and CDR2 SYDVKM. The CDR3 reads CASSPDREAGEKLFF. CDR3 bases: TGTGCCAGCAGTCCCGACCGGGAGGCTGGTGAAAAATTGTTTTTT.